This entry lists 18 T cell receptor beta chains sequenced from one sample in a study of blood T cell repertoires in COVID-19. The repertoire was sequenced with immunoSEQ multiplex PCR; TCRdb's copy has only in-frame clones and lacks some. This repertoire shows 35,000 to 45,000 clones, 70% to 90% found once; its top ten account for 2% to 2.5%. The sample was peripheral blood. The receptors were sampled from a human donor in a cohort sampled during active COVID-19.

The V call is TRBV9, the J call TRBJ2-1; the D gene is possibly TRBD2 (5 bases). V lost 4 bases to trimming and J lost 8 bases, with 16 bases between them. The germline CDR1 and CDR2 sequences are SGDLS and YYNGEE. This CDR3 comprises 14 residues. The CDR3 bases are TGTGCCAGCAGCCCCCGTCTTGGAGGTCATGAGCAGTTCTTC. This translates into CASSPRLGGHEQFF.

The chain links TRBV5-1 to TRBJ2-1; D may be TRBD2 (5 bases). V was cut by 3 bases and J by 9 bases, with 13 bases left in between. CDR3 size: 13 residues. The germline CDR1 and CDR2 sequences are SGHRS and YFSETQ. CDR3 protein: CASSYGEKGEQFF. CDR3 sequence (DNA): TGCGCCAGCAGCTACGGGGAAAAGGGTGAGCAGTTCTTC.

This sequence joins TRBV5-4 and TRBJ2-2; 7 positions agree with TRBD2. The germline V gene encodes CDR1 SGHNT and CDR2 YYREEE (reference sequence). V gave up 3 bases and J gave up 1 base; unmatched junction bases: 6. This CDR3 is 16 amino acids long. CDR3 residues: CASSSSPGGNTGELFF. As DNA, the CDR3 is TGTGCCAGCAGCTCGTCGCCGGGGGGGAACACCGGGGAGCTGTTTTTT.

The genes are TRBV4-1 and TRBJ1-1, with D possibly TRBD1 on 6 matching bases. Germline assignment: CDR1 MGHRA and CDR2 YSYEKL. CDR3 size: 15 residues. V shed 2 bases and J shed 1 base, with 11 bases lying between them. The CDR3 DNA is TGCGCCAGCAGCCAACTACAGGGATCGAACACTGAAGCTTTCTTT. Its translation is CASSQLQGSNTEAFF.

The V gene is TRBV19, the J gene TRBJ1-5; TRBD1 matches 7 bases. The CDR3 covers 14 residues. With V trimmed by 5 bases and J by 5 bases, 6 bases remained unmatched. CDR1 is LNHDA and CDR2 is SQIVND in the germline V gene (reference sequence). In nucleotides, the CDR3 is TGTGCCAGTAGTTTGGGACAGACCTATCAGCCCCAGCATTTT. It translates to CASSLGQTYQPQHF.

The V call is TRBV5-1, the J call TRBJ2-2; no definite D call. Germline loops: CDR1 SGHRS, CDR2 YFSETQ. The CDR3 covers 16 residues. V shed 4 bases and J shed 4 bases, with 17 bases lying between them. CDR3 protein: CASSAVIWSSTGELFF. CDR3 coding DNA: TGCGCCAGCAGCGCGGTCATCTGGTCGAGCACCGGGGAGCTGTTTTTT.

V and J are TRBV10-3 and TRBJ2-7; 7 positions match TRBD1. V dropped 10 bases and J dropped 2; count of bases not matched to a gene: 17. Per the germline V gene, CDR1 is ENHRY and CDR2 is SYGVKD. The CDR3 has 16 amino acids. As DNA, the CDR3 is TGTGCCACTCAAAACGCAAGGGACAGCCCCCCCTACGAGCAGTACTTC. It encodes CATQNARDSPPYEQYF.

This clone occurred once. The chain recombines TRBV30 with TRBJ2-7; 12 bases align to TRBD1. Trimming removed 3 bases from V and 6 bases from J; junction bases left unmatched: 9. This CDR3 spans 15 amino acids. CDR1 GTSNPN and CDR2 SVGIG come from the germline V gene (reference sequence). The CDR3 spells CAWRVPGQGAREQYF. CDR3 bases: TGTGCCTGGAGGGTTCCGGGACAGGGGGCCCGCGAGCAGTACTTC.

By sample fraction, this clone is medium-sized. The rearrangement uses TRBV2 and TRBJ1-5, with 9 nucleotides matching TRBD1. J gave up 4 bases and V 2 bases, and 9 bases lay outside the gene matches. Germline V gene sequence: CDR1 SNHLY, CDR2 FYNNEI. The CDR3 is made up of 17 amino acids. Here the CDR3 DNA reads TGTGCCAGCAGTGAATTCCCGAGTGGGACAGGGAATCAGCCCCAGCATTTT. The encoded protein is CASSEFPSGTGNQPQHF.

This chain uses TRBV2 with TRBJ2-1, with a weak D call TRBD2 (6 bases). The germline V and J ends were trimmed by 6 bases and 5 bases, with 8 bases remaining between them. This CDR3 spans 12 amino acids. CDR1 and CDR2 (germline): SNHLY, FYNNEI. Here the CDR3 reads CASSGSNNEQFF. DNA for the CDR3: TGTGCCAGCAGCGGGAGTAACAATGAGCAGTTCTTC.

The chain links TRBV19 to TRBJ2-2; 9 positions match TRBD2. The CDR3 covers 17 residues. Germline V gives CDR1 LNHDA, CDR2 SQIVND (reference sequence). The V gene end was trimmed by 5 bases and the J gene end by 3 bases; junction bases not matched to a gene: 10. CDR3 nucleotides: TGTGCCAGTAGTGCCCAACTAGCGGGTTGGGACACCGGGGAGCTGTTTTTT. Its protein product is CASSAQLAGWDTGELFF.

This clone was observed a handful of times. The rearrangement links TRBV2 to TRBJ1-5; 8 bases agree with TRBD1. Looked up from germline, CDR1 is SNHLY and CDR2 is FYNNEI. The CDR3 loop spans 14 amino acids. With V trimmed by 6 bases and J by 4 bases, 5 bases remained unmatched. The CDR3 loop is CASSLQGGNQPQHF. The CDR3 DNA is TGTGCCAGCAGCCTACAGGGGGGGAATCAGCCCCAGCATTTT.

This clone turned up a few times. The chain links TRBV7-2 to TRBJ1-3, with D perhaps TRBD1 (5 bases). Trimming left V 1 base short and J 0 bases short, with 16 bases between. The germline CDR1 and CDR2 sequences are SGHTA and FQGNSA. CDR3 size: 18 residues. The DNA of the CDR3 is TGTGCCAGCAGCTTAGGGTTGGGGCGGATACGCTCTGGAAACACCATATATTTT. Its translation: CASSLGLGRIRSGNTIYF.

The chain has TRBV4-1 and TRBJ2-6; 8 nucleotides align to TRBD1. V lost 4 bases, J lost 0 bases, and 8 bases stayed unmatched. The CDR3 loop spans 18 amino acids. The germline V gene has CDR1 MGHRA and CDR2 YSYEKL. The CDR3 protein is CASSLAGTGVSGANVLTF. As DNA, the CDR3 is TGCGCCAGCAGCCTCGCCGGGACAGGCGTCTCTGGGGCCAACGTCCTGACTTTC.

The chain combines TRBV20-1 with TRBJ2-1, with 8 bases aligning to TRBD1. Germline V lookup: CDR1 DFQATT, CDR2 SNEGSKA (reference sequence). The J segment lost 7 bases and the V segment lost 3 bases, leaving 8 bases of the junction unmatched. CDR3 length: 14 amino acids. CDR3 protein: CSASGQGAGNEQFF. CDR3 DNA: TGCAGTGCTAGTGGCCAGGGGGCGGGAAATGAGCAGTTCTTC.

This clone was found a few times. This chain connects TRBV5-6 to TRBJ2-5, with 13 bases identical to TRBD2. This CDR3 has 16 amino acids. V shed 5 bases and J 5 bases; nucleotides not matched to a gene: 9. The V gene's germline CDR1 is SGHDT and CDR2 YYEEEE. The CDR3 region has the DNA TGTGCCAGCAGACTTAGGACTAGCGGGGGTTGGGAGACCCAGTACTTC. This codes for CASRLRTSGGWETQYF.

The chain links TRBV2 to TRBJ2-1; TRBD2 might be the D (7 bases). Trimming took off 3 bases at V and 4 bases at J, with 16 bases between the two ends. From germline, CDR1 is SNHLY and CDR2 FYNNEI. This CDR3 region has 16 residues. CDR3 DNA sequence: TGTGCCAGCAGTGACGTCGGAGGGGGGGTGTACAATGAGCAGTTCTTC. It encodes CASSDVGGGVYNEQFF.

This chain uses TRBV3-1 (or the pseudogene TRBV3-2) with TRBJ1-6; 10 bases map to TRBD1. The V segment lost 4 bases and the J segment 9 bases; nucleotides outside the gene matches: 6. Germline CDR1 LGHDT, CDR2 YNNKEL (reference sequence). The CDR3 has 15 amino acids. The CDR3 spells CASSPRGDRGSPLHF. DNA for the CDR3: TGTGCCAGCAGCCCACGCGGGGACAGGGGTTCACCCCTCCACTTT.